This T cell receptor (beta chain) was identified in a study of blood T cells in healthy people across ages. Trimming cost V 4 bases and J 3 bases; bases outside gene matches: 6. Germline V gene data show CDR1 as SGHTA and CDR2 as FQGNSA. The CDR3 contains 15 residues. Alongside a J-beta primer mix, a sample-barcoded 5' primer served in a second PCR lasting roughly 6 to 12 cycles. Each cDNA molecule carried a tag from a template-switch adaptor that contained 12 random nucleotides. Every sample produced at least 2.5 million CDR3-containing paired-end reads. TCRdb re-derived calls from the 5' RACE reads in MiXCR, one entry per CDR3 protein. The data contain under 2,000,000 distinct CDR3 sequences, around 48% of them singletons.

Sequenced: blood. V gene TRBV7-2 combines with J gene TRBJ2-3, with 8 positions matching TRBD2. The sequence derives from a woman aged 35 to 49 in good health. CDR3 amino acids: CASSSWGLVTDTQYF. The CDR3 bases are TGTGCCAGCAGCTCTTGGGGACTAGTAACAGATACGCAGTATTTT.